Listed below are T cell receptor beta chains from one sample, sequenced in a study of a mutant IDH1 vaccine in newly diagnosed glioma. Sequencing was performed with immunoSEQ multiplex PCR; in TCRdb, only in-frame clones are kept and a portion is missing. The top ten hold around 4.5% of the sample, which has roughly 51,000 clones, 70% to 85% seen once. Their target antigens are unknown. This specimen consisted of PBMCs, obtained from a glioma patient whose treatment included an IDH1 peptide vaccine. The receptors stem from a woman aged 25 to 39 with glioma. Some clones in this sample may be carry-over from other donors' samples. Both conserved end residues are part of each CDR3.

J gene: TRBJ1-5; V gene: TRBV10-3; CDR3 protein: CAISESGQISNQPQHF
J gene: TRBJ2-1; V gene: TRBV7-2; CDR3 protein: CASSLVSGTSYYNEQFF
J gene: TRBJ2-2; V gene: TRBV2; CDR3 protein: CASGVTGNTGELFF
J gene: TRBJ2-2; V gene: TRBV13; CDR3 protein: CASGTSGSGTGELFF
J gene: TRBJ1-2; V gene: TRBV29-1; CDR3 protein: CSVEAENYGYTF
J gene: TRBJ2-7; V gene: TRBV6-1; CDR3 protein: CAHTSGSPNEQYF
J gene: TRBJ1-1; V gene: TRBV6-1; CDR3 protein: CASSEGYGTGNTEAFF
J gene: TRBJ2-7; V gene: TRBV19; CDR3 protein: CASSPGSYEQYF
J gene: TRBJ1-4; V gene: TRBV7-9; CDR3 protein: CASSLGGRATNEKLFF
J gene: TRBJ1-1; V gene: TRBV5-5; CDR3 protein: CASSPPREWTGWRITEAFF
J gene: TRBJ1-1; V gene: TRBV6-5; CDR3 protein: CASSLYRGSNTEAFF
J gene: TRBJ2-5; V gene: TRBV29-1; CDR3 protein: CSVSRTGTRETQYF
J gene: TRBJ2-7; V gene: TRBV15; CDR3 protein: CATSRRGLVSSYEQYF
J gene: TRBJ1-5; V gene: TRBV7-8; CDR3 protein: CASSLAGQPQHF
J gene: TRBJ1-1; V gene: TRBV14; CDR3 protein: CASSQGEGNTEAFF
J gene: TRBJ1-1; V gene: TRBV2; CDR3 protein: CASSEARGTNTEAFF
J gene: TRBJ1-2; V gene: TRBV6-6; CDR3 protein: CASSTPGGAWDYGYTF
J gene: TRBJ1-2; V gene: TRBV30; CDR3 protein: CAWSGGQGGGYTF
J gene: TRBJ2-2; V gene: TRBV4-1; CDR3 protein: CASSLLPEGVGTGELFF
J gene: TRBJ2-7; V gene: TRBV19; CDR3 protein: CASSIGRAPDEQYF
J gene: TRBJ2-3; V gene: TRBV5-6; CDR3 protein: CASSRNTDTQYF
J gene: TRBJ1-4; V gene: TRBV19; CDR3 protein: CASSIGESTAEKLFF
J gene: TRBJ2-7; V gene: TRBV30; CDR3 protein: CAWSVGAGVKGEQYF
J gene: TRBJ2-2; V gene: TRBV12-1; CDR3 protein: CARTLGVKGTGELFF
J gene: TRBJ1-2; V gene: TRBV28; CDR3 protein: CASSLMGGRYGYTF
J gene: TRBJ2-2; V gene: TRBV2; CDR3 protein: CASVRGISGELFF
J gene: TRBJ2-1; V gene: TRBV29-1; CDR3 protein: CSVEDSGGVRDEQFF
J gene: TRBJ2-1; V gene: TRBV6-4; CDR3 protein: CASSDPGTPSSYNEQFF
J gene: TRBJ2-1; V gene: TRBV4-1; CDR3 protein: CASSHYNEQFF
J gene: TRBJ2-7; V gene: TRBV5-4; CDR3 protein: CASTNSYEQYF
J gene: TRBJ1-2; V gene: TRBV2; CDR3 protein: CASSPGLNYGYTF
J gene: TRBJ1-1; V gene: TRBV19; CDR3 protein: CASSTRGFTEAFF